A single T cell receptor (beta chain) is shown here with its context. Clones were sequenced by immunoSEQ multiplex PCR, and TCRdb holds only the in-frame ones, with some missing. The repertoire holds over 150,000 clones, with about 80% as singletons. This entry is derived from a study of blood T cell repertoires in COVID-19. Background on the study: The cDNA or gDNA used as material had been derived from T cells, B-cell-depleted T cells, or PBMCs.

Germline V gene data show CDR1 as SGHRS and CDR2 as YFSETQ. V was cut by 0 bases and J by 1 base, with 12 bases left in between. CDR3 length: 16 residues. The sequence derives from a man aged 70 or older with active or convalescent COVID-19. The rearrangement joins TRBV5-1 to TRBJ2-3; tentatively, D is TRBD2 (7 bases). The sample consisted of peripheral blood. CDR3 coding DNA: TGCGCCAGCAGCTTGGCACAAGGGGGGGGCACAGATACGCAGTATTTT. Translating it yields CASSLAQGGGTDTQYF.